Sequencing of this TCR beta chain was carried out in a study of blood T cells in healthy people across ages. Primers used in a second PCR of about 7 to 12 cycles were a sample-barcoded 5' primer and a J-beta primer mix. TCRdb recomputed calls from the 5' RACE reads with MiXCR, one row per CDR3 protein. This sample has 550,000 to 700,000 distinct CDR3 sequences, with roughly 29% found just once. Only one count was recorded for this clonotype. The CDR3 totals 13 residues. Trimming cost V 5 bases and J 4 bases, with 11 bases left between them. Germline V gene lookup returns CDR1 SGHAT and CDR2 FQNNGV. Extracted total RNA amounted to at least 6 micrograms for each sample.

The chain joins TRBV11-2 to TRBJ1-1; D call uncertain. Sequenced: blood. The sequence was collected from a woman between 65 and 79 years old in good health. This CDR3 reads CASSLLLGTEAFF. As DNA, the CDR3 is TGTGCCAGCAGCCTTCTCTTGGGCACTGAAGCTTTCTTT.